This is a list of T cell receptor beta chains from one sample in a study of PD-1 blockade in classical Hodgkin lymphoma. The table came from immunoSEQ multiplex PCR; TCRdb's copy has only in-frame clones and leaves some out. The sample has 9,500 or so clones, about 82% seen once; the top ten hold 40% to 55%. The sequences come from peripheral blood mononuclear cells (PBMCs), collected before the fourth cycle of nivolumab. Every receptor here comes from a human donor with classical Hodgkin lymphoma. CDR3s include the opening cysteine and the closing phenylalanine or tryptophan. D genes are given only for firm matches. Expanded clones are given a class, and other clones once, few, many or no size at all.

few	TRBV15	-	TRBJ2-6	TGTGCCACCAGCAGAGATCGGGGATCTGGGGCCAACGTCCTGACTTTC	CATSRDRGSGANVLTF
-	TRBV28	TRBD1	TRBJ2-4	TGTGCCAGCAGTAAAACCGTCGACAGGGGAATAGCCAAAAACATTCAGTACTTC	CASSKTVDRGIAKNIQYF
-	TRBV19	-	TRBJ1-1	TGTGCCAGTAGTATTTCAGGCAACACTGAAGCTTTCTTT	CASSISGNTEAFF
-	TRBV9	-	TRBJ1-1	TGTGCCAGCGGCGTCGGGACCAACCTGAACACTGAAGCTTTCTTT	CASGVGTNLNTEAFF
-	TRBV11-1	TRBD1	TRBJ2-1	TGTGCCAGCAGCGACCAGACAGGGGACAATGAGCAGTTCTTC	CASSDQTGDNEQFF
-	TRBV29-1	TRBD2	TRBJ2-5	TGCAGCGTTCGGACTAGCGGGGGGGAGACCCAGTACTTC	CSVRTSGGETQYF
-	TRBV10-1	TRBD2	TRBJ2-3	TGCGCCAGCAGTCTCTCCGTTTTAGCGGGGGATACGCAGTATTTT	CASSLSVLAGDTQYF
-	TRBV4-1	-	TRBJ1-2	TGCGCCAGCAGCCAAGATATCGGACAGTACTATGGCTACACCTTC	CASSQDIGQYYGYTF
once	TRBV29-1	-	TRBJ2-5	TGCAGCGTTGATGGCGGGTACGGGGGGCCAGAGACCCAGTACTTC	CSVDGGYGGPETQYF
-	TRBV11-3	TRBD2	TRBJ2-2	TGTGCCAGCAGCTTCGGACTAGCGGGAGCTGTCGGGGAGCTGTTTTTT	CASSFGLAGAVGELFF
few	TRBV7-6	TRBD1	TRBJ2-7	TGTGCCAGCAGCTACGGGACAGGGTCCTACGAGCAGTACTTC	CASSYGTGSYEQYF
-	TRBV7-9	-	TRBJ2-1	TGTGCCAGCAGCTTACGGTTCGGGTCCGGGAGCTCCTACAATGAGCAGTTCTTC	CASSLRFGSGSSYNEQFF
few	TRBV4-1	TRBD1	TRBJ2-2	TGCGCCAGCAGCCAAGTGGGACAGATCACCGGGGAGCTGTTTTTT	CASSQVGQITGELFF
-	TRBV27	-	TRBJ2-1	TGTGCCAGCAGTTTTGGGGTTGTCAATGAGCAGTTCTTC	CASSFGVVNEQFF
-	TRBV6-6	TRBD2	TRBJ2-1	TGTGCCAGCAGTTACTCCCTAGCGGCGGCCTACAATGAGCAGTTCTTC	CASSYSLAAAYNEQFF
-	TRBV9	TRBD1	TRBJ1-4	TGTGCCAGCAGCCCAGACAGGGTAACTAATGAAAAACTGTTTTTT	CASSPDRVTNEKLFF
-	TRBV7-9	-	TRBJ2-5	TGTGCCAGCAGCTTAAGGGTAGGGGAGACCCAGTACTTC	CASSLRVGETQYF
-	TRBV28	-	TRBJ2-7	TGTGCCAGCAGTTTAAGCTCCGGGACTGCCGGCTTC	CASSLSSGTAGF
-	TRBV28	-	TRBJ1-1	TGTGCCAGCAGTTTACCAGGGGTCCCTGAAGCTTTCTTT	CASSLPGVPEAFF
large	TRBV6-1	TRBD1	TRBJ2-7	TGTGCCAGCAGTGATTGGGCAGGGGGCCACGAGCAGTACTTC	CASSDWAGGHEQYF
once	TRBV4-2	-	TRBJ1-1	TGTGCCAGCAGCCAAGGGTTTGCAGGGGACTTCAACACTGAAGCTTTCTTT	CASSQGFAGDFNTEAFF
-	TRBV7-2	-	TRBJ2-7	TGTGCCAGCAGCGCATTGTCCCTAGGGTTCGAGCAGTACTTC	CASSALSLGFEQYF
-	TRBV5-6	-	TRBJ2-3	TGTGCCAGCAGCTTCCCAGGGAGCACAGATACGCAGTATTTT	CASSFPGSTDTQYF
-	TRBV28	-	TRBJ1-5	-	CASSFGPGLNQPQHF
-	TRBV5-1	TRBD1	TRBJ2-1	TGCGCCAGCAGCTATAAGACGGGACAGGGGGCTTTGAATGAGCAGTTCTTC	CASSYKTGQGALNEQFF
-	TRBV5-1	-	TRBJ1-2	TGCGCCAGCAGCTTAATTGACTCCACTAACTATGGCTACACCTTC	CASSLIDSTNYGYTF
-	TRBV2	-	TRBJ1-4	TGTGCCAGCAGTCCCCCCGCTGGAGGAGAAAAACTGTTTTTT	CASSPPAGGEKLFF
-	TRBV28	TRBD1	TRBJ2-2	TGTGCCAGCAGTTTAGCAGGTCAGGGGGCCTCCGGGGAGCTGTTTTTT	CASSLAGQGASGELFF
-	TRBV6-9	-	TRBJ2-2	TGTGCCAGCAGTTCCCCTTGGGGCACCGGGGAGCTGTTTTTT	CASSSPWGTGELFF
-	TRBV25-1	-	TRBJ2-7	TGTGCCAGCAGTGAATATCAGGGGACCTACGAGCAGTACTTC	CASSEYQGTYEQYF
-	TRBV30	-	TRBJ1-5	TGTGCCTGGAGTGTACGGGGCAATCAGCCCCAGCATTTT	CAWSVRGNQPQHF
few	TRBV5-1	-	TRBJ1-3	TGCGCCAGCAGCTTGGGCCAAGCAGGGGCTGCTGGAAACACCATATATTTT	CASSLGQAGAAGNTIYF
-	TRBV6-1	-	TRBJ1-2	TGTGCCAGCAGTTCTGGCTACACCTTC	CASSSGYTF
few	TRBV19	-	TRBJ1-5	TGTGCCAGTAGTATGGTAGGTCCCCAGCATTTT	CASSMVGPQHF
-	TRBV9	-	TRBJ2-7	TGTGCCAGCAGCGTCAACCGGGATATCCAGTACTTC	CASSVNRDIQYF